This T cell receptor (beta chain) was identified during a study of glioma-infiltrating T cells. Germline CDR1 reads LGHDT; CDR2 reads YNNKEL (reference sequence). V shed 6 bases and J 1 base; nucleotides not matched to a gene: 10. The CDR3 has 16 amino acids. With respect to this clonotype: What it binds is not known. One base away lies a much larger clone, so this may be a sequencing read error.

TCR alpha and beta CDR3 regions were amplified from RNA using iRepertoire nested multiplex PCR. One-step reverse transcription and amplification started from approximately 100-400 ng of tissue mRNA or PBMC total RNA. TCRdb fed the multiplex PCR reads into MiXCR, producing one record per CDR3 protein. This repertoire shows roughly 100,000 distinct CDR3 sequences, around 31% found once; its top ten account for roughly 46%. Study results and limitations: Non-neoplastic patients had below-expected tissue-blood divergence, while all gliomas exceeded expectation. Very few CDR3 sequences were shared between tissue and blood.

This TCR derives from a human donor with low-grade glioma or glioblastoma, undergoing nonglioma brain surgery, or in good health (not recorded which). The chain links TRBV3-1 to TRBJ1-1, with 8 positions matching TRBD1. Specimen: glioma tissue, nonneoplastic brain tissue, or PBMCs (not recorded which). CDR3 DNA: TGTGCCAGCAGGCCCGACTCCGGGACAGGGAACACTGAAGCTTTCTTT. This gives the protein CASRPDSGTGNTEAFF.